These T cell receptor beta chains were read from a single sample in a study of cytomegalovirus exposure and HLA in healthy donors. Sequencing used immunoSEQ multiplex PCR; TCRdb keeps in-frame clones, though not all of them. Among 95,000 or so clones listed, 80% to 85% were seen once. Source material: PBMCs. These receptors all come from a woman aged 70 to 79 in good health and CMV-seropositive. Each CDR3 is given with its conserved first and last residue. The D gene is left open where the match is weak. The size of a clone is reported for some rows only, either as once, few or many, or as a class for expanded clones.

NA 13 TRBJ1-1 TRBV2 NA TGTGCCAGCGGGGGCCCCGGGAGGACTGAAGCTTTCTTT CASGGPGRTEAFF
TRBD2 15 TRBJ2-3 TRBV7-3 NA TGTGCCAGCAGTCTCCTAGCGGGAGCAGCAGATACGCAGTATTTT CASSLLAGAADTQYF
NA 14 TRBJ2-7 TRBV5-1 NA TGCGCCAGCAGCCCGACGGGATCCCACTACGAGCAGTACTTC CASSPTGSHYEQYF
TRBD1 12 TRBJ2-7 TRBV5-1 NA TGCGCCAGCAGCCAACAGGGGAGCGAGCAGTACTTC CASSQQGSEQYF
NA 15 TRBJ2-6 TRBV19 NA TGTGCCAGTAGGCTCACAGGGACAGGGGCCAACGTCCTGACTTTC CASRLTGTGANVLTF
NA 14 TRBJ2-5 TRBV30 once TGTGCCTGGAGTGTATGGGGGAGGCAAGAGACCCAGTACTTC CAWSVWGRQETQYF
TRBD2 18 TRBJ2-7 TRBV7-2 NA TGTGCCAGCAGCTTAAACCCCCCTCGGGGGGGAGCCGTCTACGAGCAGTACTTC CASSLNPPRGGAVYEQYF
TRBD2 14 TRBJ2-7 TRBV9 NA TGTGCCAGCAGCGTATCGCGGGAGGGCCCCGAGCAGTACTTC CASSVSREGPEQYF
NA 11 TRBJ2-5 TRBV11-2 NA TGTGCCAGCAGCTTCGGGGAGACCCAGTACTTC CASSFGETQYF
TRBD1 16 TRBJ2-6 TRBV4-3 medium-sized TGCGCCAGCAGCCAAAAGACAGGGTCTGGGGCCAACGTCCTGACTTTC CASSQKTGSGANVLTF
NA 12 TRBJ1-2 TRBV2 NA TGTGCCAGCAGTGGAGGATTCGACGGCTACACCTTC CASSGGFDGYTF
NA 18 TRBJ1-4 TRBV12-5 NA TGTGCTAGTGGTTTGCCTCCTAGGTCGAGGTCGGGGAGGGAAAAACTGTTTTTT CASGLPPRSRSGREKLFF
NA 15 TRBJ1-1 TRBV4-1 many TGCGCCAGCAGCAATTTGGGGGAGGGATGGGCTGAAGCTTTCTTT CASSNLGEGWAEAFF
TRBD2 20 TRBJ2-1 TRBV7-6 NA TGTGCCAGCAGCGGAATTTATAAGGCTAGCGGGAGGGGGGGTTTGGATGAGCAGTTCTTC CASSGIYKASGRGGLDEQFF
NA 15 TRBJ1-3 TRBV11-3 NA TGTGCCAGCAGCTTATTGCCGAGGTCTGGAAACACCATATATTTT CASSLLPRSGNTIYF
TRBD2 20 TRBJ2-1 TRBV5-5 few TGTGCCAGCAGCCACGTTCCGGGACTAGCGGGAGGGCCGGGGTTGAATGAGCAGTTCTTC CASSHVPGLAGGPGLNEQFF
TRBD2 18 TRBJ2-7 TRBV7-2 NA TGTGCCAGCAGCTTCGCCTCGGGGACTAGCGGGAGTCGGTACGAGCAGTACTTC CASSFASGTSGSRYEQYF
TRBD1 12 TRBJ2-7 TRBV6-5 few TGTGCCAGCAGTTACGGGACAGGGAGTCTCTACTTC CASSYGTGSLYF
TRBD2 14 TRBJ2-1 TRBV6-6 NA TGTGCCAGGTCGGGGGGAGAAGCCTACAATGAGCAGTTCTTC CARSGGEAYNEQFF
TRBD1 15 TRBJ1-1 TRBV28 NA TGTGCCAGCAGTTCCCCCGGGACAGAAGCCACTGAAGCTTTCTTT CASSSPGTEATEAFF
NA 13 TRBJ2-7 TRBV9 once TGTGCCAGCAGCGTCGGGTGGATCCACGAGCAGTACTTC CASSVGWIHEQYF
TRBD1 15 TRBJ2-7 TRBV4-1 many TGCGCCAGCAAACCCGTGGGACAGGGTTCCCACGAGCAGTACTTC CASKPVGQGSHEQYF
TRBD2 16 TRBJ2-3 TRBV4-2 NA TGTGCCAGCAGCCGTTATACTAGCGGCAAGACAGATACGCAGTATTTT CASSRYTSGKTDTQYF
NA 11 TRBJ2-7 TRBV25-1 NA TGTGCCAGCAGTGTAACCTACGAGCAGTACTTC CASSVTYEQYF
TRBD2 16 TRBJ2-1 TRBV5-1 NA TGCGCCAGCAGCCGATTAGCGGGAGGGCCGTACAATGAGCAGTTCTTC CASSRLAGGPYNEQFF
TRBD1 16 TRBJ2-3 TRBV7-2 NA TGTGCCAGCAGCTATTCCGGGACAGGGGGCGCAGATACGCAGTATTTT CASSYSGTGGADTQYF
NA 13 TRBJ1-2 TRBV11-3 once TGTGCCAGCAGCTTAGGAGCTAACTATGGCTACACCTTC CASSLGANYGYTF
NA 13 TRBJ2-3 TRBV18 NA TGTGCCAGCCCACTTGGACAGATAGATACGCAGTATTTT CASPLGQIDTQYF